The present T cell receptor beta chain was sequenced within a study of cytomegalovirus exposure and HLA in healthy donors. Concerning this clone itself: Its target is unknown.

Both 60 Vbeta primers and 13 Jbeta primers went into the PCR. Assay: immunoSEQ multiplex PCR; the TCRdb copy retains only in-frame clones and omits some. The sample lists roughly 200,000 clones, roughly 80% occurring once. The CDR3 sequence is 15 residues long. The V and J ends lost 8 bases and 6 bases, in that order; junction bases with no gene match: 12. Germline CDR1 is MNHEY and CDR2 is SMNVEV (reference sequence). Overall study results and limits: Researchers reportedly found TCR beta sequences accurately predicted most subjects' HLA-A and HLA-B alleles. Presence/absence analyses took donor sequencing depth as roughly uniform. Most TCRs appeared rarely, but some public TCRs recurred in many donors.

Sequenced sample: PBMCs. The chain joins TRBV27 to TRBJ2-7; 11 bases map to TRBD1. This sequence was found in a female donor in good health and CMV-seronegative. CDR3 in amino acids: CASAGAGTGGGEQYF. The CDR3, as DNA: TGTGCCAGCGCCGGGGCCGGGACAGGGGGTGGCGAGCAGTACTTC.